Detailed here is one T cell receptor (beta chain). Its matching antigen is unknown. Germline assignment: CDR1 DFQATT and CDR2 SNEGSKA (reference sequence). Deletions cut 6 bases from V and 5 bases from J, with 17 bases between. The CDR3 runs to 14 residues. Peripheral blood from each donor was collected in a volume of 9.5 to 10 milliliters. The second PCR ran roughly 7 to 11 cycles with a sample-barcoded 5' primer and J-beta primers. Every cDNA molecule bore a tag from a template-switch adaptor containing 12 random nucleotides. TCRdb redid the calling of the 5' RACE reads with MiXCR, one entry per CDR3 protein. This table has 250,000 to 300,000 distinct CDR3 sequences, about 25% appearing once. This sample is drawn from a study of blood T cells in healthy people across ages. Study outcomes and limitations: Naive T cell percentage showed a strong correlation with TCR beta diversity.

The V call is TRBV20-1, the J call TRBJ2-1, with D possibly TRBD2 on 6 matching bases. The source of this sequence is a woman aged 70-85 years in good health. The sample was blood. CDR3 region: CSAEIGTRDNEQFF. The CDR3 coding sequence is TGCAGTGCCGAAATAGGGACTCGGGACAATGAGCAGTTCTTC.